This TCR beta chain was captured in a study of blood T cell repertoires in COVID-19. Clones were sequenced by immunoSEQ multiplex PCR, and TCRdb holds only the in-frame ones, with some missing. Here the sample spans about 300,000 clones, about 86% being singletons. Germline lookup yields CDR1 LGHDT and CDR2 YNNKEL (reference sequence). The ends lost 4 bases at V and 10 bases at J; junction bases unmatched: 11. The CDR3 is made up of 14 amino acids. Sequencing input: peripheral blood. The V and J genes are TRBV3-1 (or the pseudogene TRBV3-2) and TRBJ1-1; 8 bases align to TRBD1. The clonotype comes from a woman in her forties or fifties with acute or convalescent COVID-19. The CDR3 region has the DNA TGTGCCAGCAGCCCCGGGACAGGCCATCGGGGAGCTTTCTTT. Its translation is CASSPGTGHRGAFF.